This T cell receptor (beta chain) was documented in a study of control samples from healthy donors and cancer patients. Produced via immunoSEQ multiplex PCR; TCRdb's table is partial and in-frame only. The table records some 100,000 clones, about 89% of them present only once. The V end lost 4 bases, the J end lost 7 bases, and 7 bases lay between the germline ends. Germline V gives CDR1 SGHAT, CDR2 FQNNGV. The CDR3 has 12 amino acids. J is TRBJ2-2 and V is TRBV11-2; D is ambiguous. The sequence was collected from a man younger than 45 in good health. The specimen sequenced was blood. The CDR3 nucleotides are TGTGCCAGCAGCTCCTACAGCGGGGAGCTGTTTTTT. This gives the protein CASSSYSGELFF.